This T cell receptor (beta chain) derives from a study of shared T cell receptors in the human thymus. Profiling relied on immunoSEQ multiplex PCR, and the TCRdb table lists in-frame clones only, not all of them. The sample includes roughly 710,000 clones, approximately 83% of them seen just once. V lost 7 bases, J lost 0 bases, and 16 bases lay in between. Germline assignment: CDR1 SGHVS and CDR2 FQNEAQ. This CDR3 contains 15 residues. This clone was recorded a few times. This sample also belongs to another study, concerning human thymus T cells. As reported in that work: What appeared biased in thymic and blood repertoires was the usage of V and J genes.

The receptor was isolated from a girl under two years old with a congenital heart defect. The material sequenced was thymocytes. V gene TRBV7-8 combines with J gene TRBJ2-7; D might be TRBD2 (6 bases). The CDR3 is CASTVLWGDSYEQYF. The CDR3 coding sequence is TGTGCCAGCACCGTTCTATGGGGGGACTCCTACGAGCAGTACTTC.